This TCR beta chain was documented in a study of blood T cell repertoires in COVID-19. Study at large: There were acute and convalescent COVID-19 samples, and they came from the United States, Italy and Spain.

The CDR3 extends over 14 amino acids. CDR1 is SGHRS, CDR2 YFSETQ, per germline. The germline V and J ends were trimmed by 4 bases and 8 bases, with 18 bases remaining between them. The data were produced by immunoSEQ multiplex PCR, yet TCRdb's version contains in-frame clones alone and is incomplete. The sample has more than 150,000 clones; roughly 73% are singletons. This receptor was taken from a woman at least 80 years old with active or convalescent COVID-19. This chain links TRBV5-1 with TRBJ1-2, with D perhaps TRBD1 (6 bases). Sequencing was performed on peripheral blood. The CDR3 DNA reads TGCGCCAGCAGCCAAGACGGACAGTTGGCGGGCTACACCTTC. Protein sequence: CASSQDGQLAGYTF.